A single sample gave rise to the 28 T cell receptor beta chains below, sequenced in a study of memory CD4+ T cells and cytomegalovirus serostatus. This table comes from immunoSEQ multiplex PCR, and its TCRdb copy is limited to in-frame clones, with some not included. The data contain 46,000 or so clones, roughly 78% of them singletons. Single viable CD3+CD4+CD8-CD45RO+ cells were sorted as the memory CD4+ T cells. The source material was memory CD4+ T cells from blood. The receptor source for this set is an adult in good health and CMV-seronegative.

The CDR3, as DNA: TGTGCCAGTAGGGCAGGATACAATCAGCCCCAGCATTTT. It encodes CASRAGYNQPQHF. The V and J genes are TRBV19 and TRBJ1-5; D unclear. The germline V and J ends were trimmed by 6 bases and 3 bases, with 9 bases remaining between them. CDR1 and CDR2 (germline): LNHDA, SQIVND (reference sequence). CDR3 length: 13 amino acids.

This sequence joins TRBV4-3 and TRBJ2-7; D unresolved. V was pared by 0 bases and J by 0 bases, with 9 bases between. This CDR3 contains 15 residues. Germline CDR1 reads LGHNA; CDR2 reads YSLEER. The CDR3 nucleotides read TGCGCCAGCAGCCAAGATCACTCCAGCTCCTACGAGCAGTACTTC. Translation gives CASSQDHSSSYEQYF.

The J gene is TRBJ2-7, the V gene TRBV28; maybe TRBD2 (7 bases). The CDR3 has 15 residues. Germline V gene lookup returns CDR1 MDHEN and CDR2 SYDVKM. Trimming removed 7 bases at V and 3 bases at J, with 19 bases between. The CDR3 protein is CASTTVGGLGYEQYF. The CDR3 region has the DNA TGTGCCAGCACGACAGTCGGGGGGCTCGGCTACGAGCAGTACTTC.

This clone was detected a few times. The rearrangement uses TRBV27 and TRBJ2-2, with 9 nucleotides matching TRBD1. The germline CDR1 and CDR2 sequences are MNHEY and SMNVEV (reference sequence). V lost 6 bases and J lost 4; bases outside the gene matches: 12. There are 17 residues in the CDR3. CDR3 DNA: TGTGCCAGCAGGCCCACCGCCGGGACAGGGTCCACCGGGGAGCTGTTTTTT. It is translated as CASRPTAGTGSTGELFF.

J is TRBJ2-2 and V is TRBV4-3; maybe TRBD1 (6 bases). CDR3 size: 16 residues. The germline gives CDR1 LGHNA, CDR2 YSLEER. The germline V and J ends were trimmed by 1 base and 2 bases, with 11 bases remaining between them. CDR3: CASSQALGANTGELFF. CDR3 DNA sequence: TGCGCCAGCAGCCAAGCTCTGGGGGCTAACACCGGGGAGCTGTTTTTT.

There are a few counts of this clone. V is TRBV4-3 and J is TRBJ2-7; D unclear. The CDR3 spans 13 residues. CDR1 and CDR2 from the germline V gene are LGHNA and YSLEER. V lost 0 bases, J lost 6 bases, and 9 bases lay in between. CDR3 DNA sequence: TGCGCCAGCAGCCAAGAAATGTGGGGCGAGCAGTACTTC. Amino acid sequence: CASSQEMWGEQYF.

The CDR3 reads CASSLETGPLEQYF. Here the CDR3 DNA reads TGTGCCAGCAGCTTAGAGACAGGACCCCTTGAGCAGTACTTC. The J gene is TRBJ2-5, the V gene TRBV7-9, with a weak D call TRBD1 (6 bases). The CDR3 length is 14 residues. Per the germline V gene, CDR1 is SEHNR and CDR2 is FQNEAQ (reference sequence). Trimming took 1 base from V and 11 from J, leaving 17 bases between them.

This clone showed up just a few times. The chain is built from TRBV7-2 and TRBJ2-1, with 11 bases lining up with TRBD2. Germline V gene data show CDR1 as SGHTA and CDR2 as FQGNSA. The ends lost 5 bases at V and 10 bases at J; junction bases unmatched: 13. The CDR3 is made up of 16 amino acids. CDR3 residues: CASSTSLSGGAWEQFF. CDR3 nucleotides: TGTGCCAGCAGCACCTCCCTTAGCGGGGGGGCCTGGGAGCAGTTCTTC. Based on the CDR3 plus reference TRBV7-2 and TRBJ2-1, the full variable domain is GAGVSQSPSNKVTEKGKDVELRCDPISGHTALYWYRQSLGQGLEFLIYFQGNSAPDKSGLPSDRFSAERTGGSVSTLTIQRTQQEDSAVYLCASSTSLSGGAWEQFFGPGTRLTVL.

The chain recombines TRBV6-6 with TRBJ2-7; 8 bases align to TRBD1. V dropped 2 bases and J dropped 7; count of bases not matched to a gene: 7. Germline values: CDR1 MNHNY, CDR2 SVGAGI (reference sequence). The CDR3 spans 14 residues. Here the CDR3 reads CASSYLQGAWEQYF. The CDR3 nucleotides are TGTGCCAGCAGTTACCTCCAGGGGGCGTGGGAGCAGTACTTC.

The J gene is TRBJ2-1, the V gene TRBV5-8, with 7 bases identical to TRBD2. Losses at the gene ends were 2 bases for V and 10 bases for J; bases not matched to a gene: 0. Germline CDR1 and CDR2: SGHTS and YDEGEE. This CDR3 is built from 11 residues. The CDR3 loop reads CASSLAGEQFF. The CDR3 nucleotides read TGTGCCAGCAGCTTAGCGGGGGAGCAGTTCTTC. Full variable domain (remainder filled in from reference TRBV5-8 and TRBJ2-1): EAGVTQSPTHLIKTRGQQATLRCSPISGHTSVYWYQQALGLGLQFLLWYDEGEERNRGNFPPRFSGRQFPNYSSELNVNALELEDSALYLCASSLAGEQFFGPGTRLTVL.

The genes are TRBV7-6 and TRBJ1-1, with 10 positions matching TRBD1. Germline CDR1 and CDR2: SGHVS and FNYEAQ. Unmatched junction bases numbered 9, after V lost 5 bases and J lost 6 bases. This CDR3 contains 15 residues. The CDR3 reads CASSPQTGGSAEAFF. The CDR3 nucleotides read TGTGCCAGCAGCCCTCAGACAGGGGGCAGCGCTGAAGCTTTCTTT.

The chain recombines TRBV7-9 with TRBJ2-2; TRBD1 aligns across 10 bases. Losses at the gene ends were 5 bases for V and 4 bases for J; bases not matched to a gene: 4. This CDR3 comprises 15 residues. Germline V gene sequence: CDR1 SEHNR, CDR2 FQNEAQ (reference sequence). CDR3 loop: CASSRTGGPTGELFF. CDR3 in DNA: TGTGCCAGCAGCCGGACAGGGGGGCCCACCGGGGAGCTGTTTTTT.

The genes are TRBV19 and TRBJ1-2, with TRBD1 as a possible D gene (6 bases). This CDR3 spans 16 amino acids. V was shortened by 5 bases and J by 0 bases, with 16 bases between the two germline ends. The V gene's germline CDR1 is LNHDA and CDR2 SQIVND (reference sequence). The DNA for the CDR3 is TGTGCCAGTAGTTTTGCGGGGGGCAGCGCTAACTATGGCTACACCTTC. Its translation is CASSFAGGSANYGYTF.

This chain joins TRBV2 and TRBJ1-5; D is perhaps TRBD1 (5 bases). CDR1 is SNHLY and CDR2 is FYNNEI in the germline V gene. Trimming left V 8 bases short and J 7 bases short, with 12 bases between. The CDR3 is 12 residues long. The CDR3 loop is CASGRADQPQHF. The CDR3, as DNA: TGTGCCAGCGGCAGGGCGGACCAGCCCCAGCATTTT.

This chain uses TRBV7-9 with TRBJ2-5; D may be TRBD2 (5 bases). The ends were cut back, 6 bases at V and 2 bases at J, with 13 bases in the middle. This CDR3 region has 14 residues. In germline, CDR1 is SEHNR, CDR2 FQNEAQ (reference sequence). CDR3 region: CASRGWTAQETQYF. The CDR3 nucleotides are TGTGCCAGCAGAGGATGGACTGCGCAAGAGACCCAGTACTTC.

In its sample, this clone was seen a few times. The V gene is TRBV10-3, the J gene TRBJ1-6; D is perhaps TRBD1 (5 bases). CDR3 length: 12 residues. From germline, CDR1 is ENHRY and CDR2 SYGVKD. V lost 3 bases and J lost 9, with 6 bases in between. The CDR3 loop reads CAISDRVSPLHF. CDR3 nucleotide sequence: TGTGCCATCAGTGACAGGGTTTCACCCCTCCACTTT.

This clone was picked up a small number of times. This chain connects TRBV4-3 to TRBJ2-3, with 8 bases matching TRBD2. V dropped 3 bases and J dropped 0; count of bases not matched to a gene: 11. The CDR3 length is 18 residues. The germline V gene has CDR1 LGHNA and CDR2 YSLEER. The CDR3 coding sequence is TGCGCCAGCAGCCAGTGGGGGGCGGGGGGTTCTAGCACAGATACGCAGTATTTT. Translating it yields CASSQWGAGGSSTDTQYF.

The chain has TRBV5-5 and TRBJ2-2, with 7 bases identical to TRBD2. CDR1 and CDR2 (germline): SGHKS, YYEKEE (reference sequence). V trimming: 0 bases; J trimming: 7 bases; junction bases outside the gene matches: 9. The CDR3 runs to 16 residues. CDR3 coding DNA: TGTGCCAGCAGCTTGGAGCAGGGAGGGCGGATCGGGGAGCTGTTTTTT. Its translation: CASSLEQGGRIGELFF. Using reference TRBV5-5 and TRBJ2-2 for the parts outside the CDR3, the full variable domain is DAGVTQSPTHLIKTRGQQVTLRCSPISGHKSVSWYQQVLGQGPQFIFQYYEKEERGRGNFPDRFSARQFPNYSSELNVNALLLGDSALYLCASSLEQGGRIGELFFGEGSRLTVL.

This clone was found once. The V gene is TRBV19, the J gene TRBJ2-3, with 9 bases identical to TRBD2. The CDR3 totals 15 residues. Germline loops: CDR1 LNHDA, CDR2 SQIVND (reference sequence). V was pared by 3 bases and J by 2 bases, with 3 bases of the junction left unmatched. The CDR3, as DNA: TGTGCCAGTAGTATGGCTAGCGGGGTCACAGATACGCAGTATTTT. It specifies CASSMASGVTDTQYF.

J is TRBJ1-1 and V is TRBV28; D is uncertain. Germline lookup yields CDR1 MDHEN and CDR2 SYDVKM. CDR3 length equals 14 residues. Trimming took off 11 bases at V and 2 bases at J, with 18 bases between the two ends. The CDR3 nucleotides read TGTGCCCTCAACGTTCTCCGGGGAAACACTGAAGCTTTCTTT. Translating it yields CALNVLRGNTEAFF.

This sequence joins TRBV7-2 and TRBJ2-3, with TRBD2 matching over 9 bases. CDR1 is SGHTA, CDR2 FQGNSA, per germline. The ends lost 4 bases at V and 1 base at J; junction bases unmatched: 6. There are 16 residues in the CDR3. The CDR3 nucleotides read TGTGCCAGCAGCTCCGTGACTAGCGGAGGCACAGATACGCAGTATTTT. Its translation is CASSSVTSGGTDTQYF.

The gene calls are TRBV7-3 and TRBJ2-2, with D perhaps TRBD1 or TRBD2 (5 bases each). Germline V lookup: CDR1 SGHTA, CDR2 FQGTGA. The CDR3 sequence is 16 residues long. V dropped 1 base and J dropped 3 bases, with 12 bases sitting between them. CDR3 DNA: TGTGCCAGCAGCTTAAACTTCGTGGGGGACACCGGGGAGCTGTTTTTT. It translates to CASSLNFVGDTGELFF. Using reference TRBV7-3 and TRBJ2-2 for the parts outside the CDR3, the full variable domain is GAGVSQTPSNKVTEKGKYVELRCDPISGHTALYWYRQSLGQGPEFLIYFQGTGAADDSGLPNDRFFAVRPEGSVSTLKIQRTERGDSAVYLCASSLNFVGDTGELFFGEGSRLTVL.

This clone was picked up a small number of times. The chain joins TRBV28 to TRBJ1-1, with a weak D call TRBD1 (5 bases). The germline V gene has CDR1 MDHEN and CDR2 SYDVKM. The CDR3 covers 14 residues. Trimming pared 0 bases from V and 3 bases from J, leaving 8 bases between. The CDR3 coding sequence is TGTGCCAGCAGTTTATGGGGGGAGGACACTGAAGCTTTCTTT. Protein sequence: CASSLWGEDTEAFF.

This clone was counted once. Written as DNA, the CDR3 is TGTGCCCTCCATCGGGACAGGCTCCACGAGCAGTACTTC. It yields the protein CALHRDRLHEQYF. The chain recombines TRBV5-4 with TRBJ2-7; 8 bases align to TRBD1. The germline CDR1 and CDR2 sequences are SGHNT and YYREEE (reference sequence). The CDR3 is 13 residues long. V shed 10 bases, J shed 5 bases, and the junction held 11 bases outside the gene matches.

This chain connects TRBV28 to TRBJ2-7, with D perhaps assigned TRBD1 or TRBD2 (6 bases each). This CDR3 has 15 residues. The germline V and J ends were trimmed by 7 bases and 2 bases, with 18 bases remaining between them. In germline, CDR1 is MDHEN, CDR2 SYDVKM. The CDR3 here is CASTETPGAAYEQYF. DNA for the CDR3: TGTGCCAGCACCGAGACTCCGGGGGCGGCCTACGAGCAGTACTTC.

This chain joins TRBV18 and TRBJ1-4; D is unresolved. Trimming stripped 2 bases from V and 0 bases from J, with 10 bases between. The CDR3 sequence is 16 residues long. Germline V gives CDR1 KGHSH, CDR2 LQKENI. CDR3 coding DNA: TGTGCCAGCTCACCAGCGTCTCTTGCAACTAATGAAAAACTGTTTTTT. Translated: CASSPASLATNEKLFF. The variable domain in full, with the rest retrieved from reference TRBV18 and TRBJ1-4, is NAGVMQNPRHLVRRRGQEARLRCSPMKGHSHVYWYRQLPEEGLKFMVYLQKENIIDESGMPKERFSAEFPKEGPSILRIQQVVRGDSAAYFCASSPASLATNEKLFFGSGTQLSVL.

The rearrangement links TRBV11-2 to TRBJ1-2; D uncertain. V gave up 4 bases and J gave up 2 bases, with 20 bases separating them. The CDR3 spans 17 residues. Germline V gives CDR1 SGHAT, CDR2 FQNNGV. CDR3 residues: CASSSIRAQVLNYGYTF. CDR3 in DNA: TGTGCCAGCAGCTCAATCCGGGCCCAGGTTCTAAACTATGGCTACACCTTC.

The chain uses TRBV11-2 and TRBJ2-3, with TRBD2 identical over 7 bases. Germline loops: CDR1 SGHAT, CDR2 FQNNGV. The CDR3 covers 14 residues. The V segment lost 5 bases and the J segment 9 bases; nucleotides outside the gene matches: 11. The CDR3 region is CASSGGRDSFTQYF. CDR3 coding DNA: TGTGCCAGCAGCGGAGGGAGGGATAGTTTCACGCAGTATTTT.